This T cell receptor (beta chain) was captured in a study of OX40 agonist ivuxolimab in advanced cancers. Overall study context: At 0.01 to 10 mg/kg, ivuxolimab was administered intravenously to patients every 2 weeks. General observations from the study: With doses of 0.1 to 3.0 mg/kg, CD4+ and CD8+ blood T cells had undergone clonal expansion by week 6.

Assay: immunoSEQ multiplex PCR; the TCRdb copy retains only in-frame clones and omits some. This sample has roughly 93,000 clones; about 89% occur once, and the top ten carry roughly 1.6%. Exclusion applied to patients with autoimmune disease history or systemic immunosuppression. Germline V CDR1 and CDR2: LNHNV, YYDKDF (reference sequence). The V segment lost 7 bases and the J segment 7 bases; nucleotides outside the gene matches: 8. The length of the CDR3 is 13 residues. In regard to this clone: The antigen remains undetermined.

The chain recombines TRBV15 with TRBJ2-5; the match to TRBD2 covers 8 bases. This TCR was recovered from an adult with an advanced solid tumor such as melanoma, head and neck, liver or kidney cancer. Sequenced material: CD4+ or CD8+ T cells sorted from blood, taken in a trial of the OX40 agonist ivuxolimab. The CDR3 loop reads CATNLAAGGTQYF. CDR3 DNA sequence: TGTGCCACCAACCTTGCTGCGGGGGGGACCCAGTACTTC.